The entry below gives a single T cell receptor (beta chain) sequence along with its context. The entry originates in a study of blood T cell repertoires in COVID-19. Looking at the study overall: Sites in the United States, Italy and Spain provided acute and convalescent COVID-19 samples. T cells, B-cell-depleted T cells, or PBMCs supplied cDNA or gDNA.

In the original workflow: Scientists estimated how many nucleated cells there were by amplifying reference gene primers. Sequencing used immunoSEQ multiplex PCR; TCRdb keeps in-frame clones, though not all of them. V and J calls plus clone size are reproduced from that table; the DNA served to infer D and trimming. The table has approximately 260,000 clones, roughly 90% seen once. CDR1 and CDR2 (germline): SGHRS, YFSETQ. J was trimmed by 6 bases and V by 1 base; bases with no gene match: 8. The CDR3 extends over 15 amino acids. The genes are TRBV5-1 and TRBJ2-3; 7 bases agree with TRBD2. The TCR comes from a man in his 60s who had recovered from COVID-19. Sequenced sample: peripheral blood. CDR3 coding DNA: TGCGCCAGCAGCTTGAGTCCGGGGGGAAGGGATACGCAGTATTTT. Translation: CASSLSPGGRDTQYF.